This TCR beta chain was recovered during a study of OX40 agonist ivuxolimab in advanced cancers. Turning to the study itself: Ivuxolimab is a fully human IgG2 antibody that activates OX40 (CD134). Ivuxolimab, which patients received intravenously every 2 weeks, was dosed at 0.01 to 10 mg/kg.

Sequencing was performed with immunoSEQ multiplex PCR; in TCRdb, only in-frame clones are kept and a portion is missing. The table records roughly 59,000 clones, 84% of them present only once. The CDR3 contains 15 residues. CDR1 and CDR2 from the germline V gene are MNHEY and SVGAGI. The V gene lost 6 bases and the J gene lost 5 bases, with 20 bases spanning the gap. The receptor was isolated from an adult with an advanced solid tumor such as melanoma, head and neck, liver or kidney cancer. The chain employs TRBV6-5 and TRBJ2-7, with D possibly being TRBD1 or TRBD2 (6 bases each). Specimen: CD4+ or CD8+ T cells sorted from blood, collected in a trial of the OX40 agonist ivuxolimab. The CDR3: CASRTKFGGANEQYF. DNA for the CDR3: TGTGCCAGCAGAACCAAGTTCGGGGGCGCGAACGAGCAGTACTTC.